The clone carrying this T cell receptor beta chain was counted once. The antigen remains undetermined. This sample stems from a study of vaccination and CD4 T cells after COVID-19. Treatment indicated: roughly 10-day PBMC culture with coronavirus spike peptide pools or control peptides (ViraFEST assay). The Oncomine TCR Beta short-read assay generated sequence data from the DNA of cultured CD4+ T cells. MiXCR, run by TCRdb on the PCR reads, gives a single entry per CDR3 protein. The sample lists about 14,000 distinct CDR3 sequences, around two fifths occurring once. This CDR3 comprises 12 residues. Germline V CDR1 and CDR2: DFQATT, SNEGSKA (reference sequence). V was trimmed by 1 base and J by 6 bases, leaving 8 bases between them.

This rearrangement joins TRBV20-1 to TRBJ2-3; D is unclear. The clonotype was recovered from a human donor with COVID-19. Sequenced input: cultured CD4+ T cells from blood. CDR3 amino acids: CSARVSPDTQYF. CDR3 DNA: TGCAGTGCTAGAGTATCACCGGATACGCAGTATTTT.